What follows describes a single T cell receptor (beta chain). As yet, its antigen is unknown. The record originates from a study of shared clonotypes between healthy human individuals. Study-level findings and limits: For naive CD4 cells, around 5% of clonotypes were shared across a handful of donors. Generation probabilities were higher for clonotypes shared across all four sorted-subset donors than for unshared ones.

Terminally differentiated effector memory CD45RA+ cells were excluded from the naive CD8 cells, which were CD45RO-negative and positively selected for CCR7. Everyone who donated was a Caucasian adult who lived in Nashville, Tennessee. Sorted-subset replicate PCR reactions were performed with about 190 ng DNA, corresponding to roughly 29,000 T cell genomes. The repertoire was sequenced with immunoSEQ multiplex PCR; TCRdb's copy has only in-frame clones and lacks some. Of approximately 600,000 clones listed, roughly 95% were seen once; the top ten hold over 0.09%. The sample consisted of naive CD8+ T cells sorted from blood. This TCR was sampled from a woman aged 30 to 39 in good health.

The CDR3 DNA follows: TGTGCCAGCAGCTCCGTTTATCCGACAGGGGACACTGAAGCTTTCTTT. It is translated as CASSSVYPTGDTEAFF. The J gene is TRBJ1-1, the V gene TRBV11-2; the match to TRBD1 covers 8 bases. The CDR3 is 16 residues long. Germline CDR1 SGHAT, CDR2 FQNNGV. With V trimmed by 4 bases and J by 3 bases, 10 bases remained unmatched.